A selection of T cell receptor beta chains follows, all from one sample in a study of human T cells and chemical hapten exposure. TCRdb analysed the RACE reads with MiXCR anew, one entry per CDR3 protein. The data hold under 450,000 distinct CDR3 sequences, with around 6% observed a single time. The material sequenced was whole blood, taken in connection with sensitization to the hapten diphenylcyclopropenone (DPC). The receptors stem from a woman aged 18-30 years with alopecia areata. Some clones in this sample may be carry-over from other donors' samples. Both conserved end residues are part of each CDR3. The order of the fields is clone size, D gene, V gene, J gene, CDR3 DNA, CDR3 protein. The D gene is left open where the match is weak. Not all rows give a size; the values are once, few, many and, for expanded clones, a class.

>many|TRBD1|TRBV12-3/TRBV12-4|TRBJ1-5
TGTGCCAGCAGTTCCGACAGGGCGTGGAGCAATCAGCCCCAGCATTTT
CASSSDRAWSNQPQHF
>-|-|TRBV5-1|TRBJ1-3
TGCGCCAGCAGCTTGGCACAGGCCTCTGGAAACACCATATATTTT
CASSLAQASGNTIYF
>-|-|TRBV3-1|TRBJ1-1
TGTGCCAGCATCCATGAGGGGGGATCCACTGAAGCTTTCTTT
CASIHEGGSTEAFF
>many|-|TRBV6-4|TRBJ2-3
TGTGCCAGCAGTGAGTCGGCGGCTACAGATACGCAGTATTTT
CASSESAATDTQYF
>many|-|TRBV10-3|TRBJ1-3
TGTGCCATCAGGGACGACCGCTCTGGAAACACCATATATTTT
CAIRDDRSGNTIYF
>few|-|TRBV5-4|TRBJ1-2
TGTGCCAGCAGCTCCGGGAACAGAGACGCCTATGGCTACACCTTC
CASSSGNRDAYGYTF
>many|-|TRBV20-1|TRBJ1-6
TGCAGTGCTTACCCGGGGCCAGGATCACCCCTCCACTTT
CSAYPGPGSPLHF
>few|TRBD2|TRBV20-1|TRBJ2-3
TGCAGTGCCAGAGCGGGGGGGAGGGCAGATACGCAGTATTTT
CSARAGGRADTQYF
>many|TRBD2|TRBV6-5|TRBJ2-3
TGTGCCAGCAGTTACTCTCAAGCCAGCGGGGGGCGACATACGCAGTATTTT
CASSYSQASGGRHTQYF
>many|-|TRBV7-6|TRBJ2-3
TGTGCCAGCAGCTTAGGAGGCATCACAGATACGCAGTATTTT
CASSLGGITDTQYF
>-|TRBD1|TRBV6-5|TRBJ2-3
TGTGCCAGCAGTTACGCGCAGGGGGCTCCATACACAGATACGCAGTATTTT
CASSYAQGAPYTDTQYF
>many|-|TRBV7-2|TRBJ1-5
TGTGCCAGCAGCCCCAGTGGGGCAGGGATGAGGCCCCAGCATTTT
CASSPSGAGMRPQHF
>many|-|TRBV18|TRBJ1-2
TGTGCCAGCTCACCACTAAAGGACGGGCGTAATGGCTACACCTTC
CASSPLKDGRNGYTF
>many|-|TRBV7-2|TRBJ1-2
TGTGCCAGCAGCTACCAGGGAGGTCAACCTATCTATGGCTACACCTTC
CASSYQGGQPIYGYTF
>few|TRBD1|TRBV5-1|TRBJ2-3
TGCGCCAGCAGCCGAACCGGTCGAGGACAGGGGAGTGCAGATACGCAGTATTTT
CASSRTGRGQGSADTQYF
>-|TRBD1|TRBV18|TRBJ1-1
TGTGCCAGCTCACCCTCCCGGGACAGGGGGGGACTGAACACTGAAGCTTTCTTT
CASSPSRDRGGLNTEAFF
>-|TRBD1|TRBV28|TRBJ1-6
TGTGCCAGCAGTTTCCAAGGGGGCGAGACTTCACCCCTCCACTTT
CASSFQGGETSPLHF
>-|-|TRBV28|TRBJ2-3
TGTGCCAGCATGCGTAGGCAGGGGATCACAGATACGCAGTATTTT
CASMRRQGITDTQYF
>-|-|TRBV12-3/TRBV12-4|TRBJ2-5
TGTGCCAGCAGTCAACTAAGCTACAGCGGGGAGACCCAGTACTTC
CASSQLSYSGETQYF
>-|-|TRBV6-5|TRBJ2-3
TGTGCCAGCAGTCCCGGGCGAAGCACAGATACGCAGTATTTT
CASSPGRSTDTQYF
>-|-|TRBV7-6|TRBJ1-6
TGTGCCAGCAGCTTAGTCACCGGGGGAGGTTCACCCCTCCACTTT
CASSLVTGGGSPLHF